These 26 T cell receptor beta chains share one sample of origin, sequenced in a study of spatial heterogeneity in lung cancer. Sample time point: sample taken at primary tumor resection. TCRdb reanalysed the 5' RACE reads using MiXCR and keeps one entry per CDR3 protein. The data hold 60,000 to 90,000 distinct CDR3 sequences, with approximately 8% observed a single time. The material sequenced was PBMCs, taken at surgery. The receptors stem from a male donor with early-stage non-small cell lung cancer.

J is TRBJ2-7 and V is TRBV5-1; TRBD1 might be the D (6 bases). Trimming stripped 6 bases from V and 7 bases from J, with 20 bases between. The germline CDR1 and CDR2 sequences are SGHRS and YFSETQ. The CDR3 totals 14 residues. In DNA, the CDR3 is TGCGCCAGCAAACTACAGGGTCTAACGGGGGAGCAGTACTTC. Translated, it gives CASKLQGLTGEQYF.

The gene calls are TRBV4-1 and TRBJ2-1; D is uncertain. The CDR3 runs to 15 residues. The ends were cut back, 1 base at V and 0 bases at J, with 7 bases in the middle. Germline-derived CDR1 and CDR2 are MGHRA and YSYEKL. Here the CDR3 DNA reads TGCGCCAGCAGCCAAGTTATAAGCTCCTACAATGAGCAGTTCTTC. As protein: CASSQVISSYNEQFF.

In DNA, the CDR3 is TGTGCCAGTAGTCCCCTCTCGGTCTCCTACAATGAGCAGTTCTTC. Translating gives CASSPLSVSYNEQFF. This rearrangement joins TRBV19 to TRBJ2-1; D unclear. CDR1 LNHDA and CDR2 SQIVND come from the germline V gene (reference sequence). The CDR3 length is 15 residues. Trimming left V 5 bases short and J 0 bases short, with 11 bases between. Full variable domain (remainder filled in from reference TRBV19 and TRBJ2-1): DGGITQSPKYLFRKEGQNVTLSCEQNLNHDAMYWYRQDPGQGLRLIYYSQIVNDFQKGDIAEGYSVSREKKESFPLTVTSAQKNPTAFYLCASSPLSVSYNEQFFGPGTRLTVL.

V and J are TRBV5-4 and TRBJ2-3, with TRBD2 as a possible D gene (6 bases). Germline CDR1 reads SGHNT; CDR2 reads YYREEE (reference sequence). V was pared by 0 bases and J by 2 bases, with 16 bases between. This CDR3 spans 17 amino acids. The CDR3 spells CASSLAMGEVTTDTQYF. As DNA, the CDR3 is TGTGCCAGCAGCTTGGCCATGGGGGAGGTTACCACAGATACGCAGTATTTT. The variable domain in full, completed from reference TRBV5-4 and TRBJ2-3, reads ETGVTQSPTHLIKTRGQQVTLRCSSQSGHNTVSWYQQALGQGPQFIFQYYREEENGRGNFPPRFSGLQFPNYSSELNVNALELDDSALYLCASSLAMGEVTTDTQYFGPGTRLTVL.

This clonotype has at least ten counts. The rearrangement uses TRBV11-2 and TRBJ1-4, with D uncertain. This CDR3 is 16 amino acids long. V lost 1 base and J 7 bases, leaving 16 bases between the germline ends. CDR1 is SGHAT, CDR2 FQNNGV, per germline. CDR3 sequence: CASSLGLSPSGEKLFF. CDR3 nucleotides: TGTGCCAGCAGCTTAGGCCTTTCGCCGAGTGGTGAAAAACTGTTTTTT.

With regard to this clonotype: One base away lies a much larger clone, so this may be a sequencing read error. The V and J genes are TRBV5-1 and TRBJ2-1, with D maybe TRBD2 (6 bases). The CDR3 totals 14 residues. Germline CDR1 reads SGHRS; CDR2 reads YFSETQ. The CDR3, as DNA: TGCGCCGGCAGTCAGACGACGGGGGACAATGAGCAGTTCTTC. Protein: CAGSQTTGDNEQFF.

This sequence joins TRBV10-2 and TRBJ2-2; D unresolved. Germline CDR1 reads WSHSY; CDR2 reads SAAADI. The CDR3 totals 13 residues. V was pared by 7 bases and J by 1 base, with 7 bases between. CDR3 sequence: CASKWGNTGELFF. Written as DNA, the CDR3 is TGCGCCAGCAAGTGGGGGAACACCGGGGAGCTGTTTTTT.

This clonotype was observed at least ten times. The chain carries TRBV12-3 or TRBV12-4 and TRBJ2-7, with D unclear. The CDR3 runs 13 residues. Trimming took 0 bases from V and 4 from J, leaving 7 bases between them. In DNA, the CDR3 is TGTGCCAGCAGTTTAGCGATGAATTACGAGCAGTACTTC. Encoded protein: CASSLAMNYEQYF.

The gene calls are TRBV2 and TRBJ2-7; unclear D gene. Trimming removed 3 bases from V and 3 bases from J, with 6 bases in between. Germline V CDR1 and CDR2: SNHLY, FYNNEI. The CDR3 has 12 residues. This chain's CDR3 is CASSEQRYEQYF. The CDR3 nucleotides read TGTGCCAGCAGTGAGCAGCGCTACGAGCAGTACTTC.

This clonotype was recorded many times. The CDR3: CASSPDGVQGQPQHF. The CDR3 DNA sequence: TGTGCCAGCAGCCCAGATGGGGTCCAAGGTCAGCCCCAGCATTTT. The V call is TRBV3-1, the J call TRBJ1-5, with D uncertain. V was cut by 4 bases and J by 6 bases, with 16 bases left in between. Per the germline V gene, CDR1 is LGHDT and CDR2 is YNNKEL (reference sequence). The CDR3 spans 15 residues.

This clonotype has at least ten counts. The chain couples TRBV6-5 to TRBJ2-7; 13 nucleotides match TRBD2. The CDR3 is 14 residues long. Germline-derived CDR1 and CDR2 are MNHEY and SVGAGI. Unmatched junction bases numbered 4, after V lost 7 bases and J lost 4 bases. The CDR3 is CASKTSGRAYEQYF. Written as DNA, the CDR3 is TGTGCCAGCAAAACTAGCGGGAGGGCTTACGAGCAGTACTTC.

This clonotype was detected a few times. The chain recombines TRBV20-1 with TRBJ2-1; 9 nucleotides line up with TRBD2. The CDR3 totals 20 residues. Germline loops: CDR1 DFQATT, CDR2 SNEGSKA (reference sequence). With V trimmed by 0 bases and J by 1 base, 16 bases remained unmatched. The CDR3 DNA follows: TGCAGTGCTAGAGATCTCTCGGGGAGTAGCGGGAGCGGGTCCTACAATGAGCAGTTCTTC. This translates into CSARDLSGSSGSGSYNEQFF.

This clonotype has just a few counts. The chain employs TRBV7-2 and TRBJ2-7; D may be TRBD1 (5 bases). The CDR3 has 15 amino acids. V gave up 1 base and J gave up 5 bases, with 15 bases separating them. Germline assignment: CDR1 SGHTA and CDR2 FQGNSA. CDR3: CASSLEAGRQNEQYF. The DNA of the CDR3 is TGTGCCAGCAGCTTAGAAGCAGGGCGTCAGAACGAGCAGTACTTC.

This clonotype was observed many times. V and J are TRBV20-1 and TRBJ2-3; no clear D. Germline V CDR1 and CDR2: DFQATT, SNEGSKA (reference sequence). CDR3 length equals 11 residues. V was clipped by 4 bases and J by 6 bases, with 8 bases between them. The CDR3 reads CSAKIGDTQYF. CDR3 coding DNA: TGCAGTGCTAAGATCGGCGATACGCAGTATTTT.

The chain couples TRBV10-3 to TRBJ2-1; 10 bases align to TRBD2. The junction had 4 bases not matched to a gene; V was cut back by 6 bases and J by 8 bases. The germline V gene has CDR1 ENHRY and CDR2 SYGVKD. CDR3 length: 13 amino acids. The CDR3 loop reads CAIRAGGPDEQFF. In DNA form, the CDR3 reads TGTGCCATCAGAGCGGGAGGGCCGGATGAGCAGTTCTTC.

This clonotype was seen at least ten times. The J gene is TRBJ1-5, the V gene TRBV4-1, with D perhaps matching TRBD1 (5 bases). The V end lost 3 bases, the J end lost 5 bases, and 17 bases lay between the germline ends. The CDR3 is 16 residues long. CDR1 and CDR2 (germline): MGHRA, YSYEKL. The CDR3 DNA sequence: TGCGCCAGCAGCCAGAGGGAGGGACTGGACCATCAGCCCCAGCATTTT. This encodes CASSQREGLDHQPQHF.

This clonotype was recorded at least ten times. The V call is TRBV20-1, the J call TRBJ1-4, with D unclear. V gave up 5 bases and J gave up 10 bases, with 17 bases separating them. CDR3 length: 13 residues. Germline loops: CDR1 DFQATT, CDR2 SNEGSKA (reference sequence). The DNA for the CDR3 is TGCAGTGCTTGCCTGGACGGGAGAGGAAAACTGTTTTTT. Translation gives CSACLDGRGKLFF.

This clonotype occurred a few times. This chain's CDR3 is CASSEFYAKGDTQYF. CDR3 in DNA: TGTGCCAGCAGTGAGTTCTACGCGAAGGGAGATACGCAGTATTTT. The chain links TRBV2 to TRBJ2-3, with D uncertain. Germline V lookup: CDR1 SNHLY, CDR2 FYNNEI. V lost 3 bases, J lost 5 bases, and 15 bases lay in between. This CDR3 comprises 15 residues. Filled out from reference TRBV2 and TRBJ2-3, the complete variable domain reads EPEVTQTPSHQVTQMGQEVILRCVPISNHLYFYWYRQILGQKVEFLVSFYNNEISEKSEIFDDQFSVERPDGSNFTLKIRSTKLEDSAMYFCASSEFYAKGDTQYFGPGTRLTVL.

The chain joins TRBV13 to TRBJ2-3; D unresolved. Trimming took off 0 bases at V and 6 bases at J, with 4 bases between the two ends. CDR1 and CDR2 (germline): PRHDT, FYEKMQ (reference sequence). The CDR3 has 12 residues. For the CDR3, the DNA is TGTGCCAGCAGCTTAGGTTCGGATACGCAGTATTTT. It specifies CASSLGSDTQYF.

The chain carries TRBV6-1 and TRBJ1-2; D perhaps matches TRBD1 (5 bases). The V end was cut by 8 bases, the J end by 4 bases, with 11 bases between. Germline CDR1 and CDR2: MNHNS and SASEGT. The CDR3 extends over 12 amino acids. The CDR3 region is CASRRGPYGYTF. The CDR3 nucleotides are TGTGCCAGCCGCCGGGGACCCTATGGCTACACCTTC.

This clonotype was seen repeatedly, ten times or more. The gene calls are TRBV4-1 and TRBJ2-1; 10 nucleotides line up with TRBD1. Trimming cost V 0 bases and J 7 bases; bases outside gene matches: 3. There are 15 residues in the CDR3. Germline V gene lookup returns CDR1 MGHRA and CDR2 YSYEKL. The CDR3 region has the DNA TGCGCCAGCAGCCAAGATTGGACAGGGGGAAATGAGCAGTTCTTC. As protein: CASSQDWTGGNEQFF.

This clonotype was detected only a few times. The chain recombines TRBV7-2 with TRBJ2-1; D gene uncertain. V gave up 5 bases and J gave up 3 bases, with 11 bases separating them. CDR1 and CDR2 from the germline V gene are SGHTA and FQGNSA. The CDR3 extends over 14 amino acids. This CDR3 reads CASSVTGRYNEQFF. For the CDR3, the DNA is TGTGCCAGCAGCGTCACGGGCCGCTACAATGAGCAGTTCTTC.

This clonotype was observed many times. The chain has TRBV7-2 and TRBJ2-7; D might be TRBD1 (6 bases). CDR3 length equals 16 residues. Germline V gene lookup returns CDR1 SGHTA and CDR2 FQGNSA. V dropped 6 bases and J dropped 0 bases, with 18 bases sitting between them. CDR3 sequence (DNA): TGTGCCAGCAGTCTACCAACAGGGAAGGGCTCCTACGAGCAGTACTTC. Protein sequence: CASSLPTGKGSYEQYF.

In its sample, this clonotype was seen many times. The rearrangement uses TRBV4-2 and TRBJ2-7, with 9 bases that match TRBD2. After removal of 4 bases from V and 0 bases from J, the junction contained 10 bases not matched to a gene. The CDR3 contains 17 residues. Germline-derived CDR1 and CDR2 are LGHNA and YNFKEQ. As DNA, the CDR3 is TGTGCCAGCAGCCGTTTCCTAGCGGGAACCTCCTCCTACGAGCAGTACTTC. Translated, it gives CASSRFLAGTSSYEQYF.

J is TRBJ1-1 and V is TRBV6-6; D might be TRBD1 (6 bases). The CDR3 is 15 amino acids. Germline assignment: CDR1 MNHNY and CDR2 SVGAGI (reference sequence). V shed 6 bases and J shed 4 bases, with 18 bases lying between them. The CDR3 DNA sequence: TGTGCCAGCAGACCCACTGGCGGGGGCGGCACTGAAGCTTTCTTT. It yields the protein CASRPTGGGGTEAFF.

This clonotype came up many times. Written as DNA, the CDR3 is TGTGCCAGCAGCCAAAACCCGGGACAGTTGGAAGAGCAGTACTTC. Its translation is CASSQNPGQLEEQYF. The V and J genes are TRBV3-1 and TRBJ2-7; 7 bases agree with TRBD1. V gave up 2 bases and J gave up 7 bases; unmatched junction bases: 11. From germline, CDR1 is LGHDT and CDR2 YNNKEL (reference sequence). This CDR3 region has 15 residues.